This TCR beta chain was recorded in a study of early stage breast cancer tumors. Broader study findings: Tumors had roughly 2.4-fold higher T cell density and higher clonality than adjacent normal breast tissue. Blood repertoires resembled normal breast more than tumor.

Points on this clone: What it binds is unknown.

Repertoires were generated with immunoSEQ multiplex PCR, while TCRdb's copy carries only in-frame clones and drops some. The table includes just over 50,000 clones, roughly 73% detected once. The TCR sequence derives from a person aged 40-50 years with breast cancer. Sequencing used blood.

The CDR3: CASSPGASGPGELFF. The DNA of the CDR3 is TGTGCCAGCAGCCCCGGTGCTAGCGGACCCGGGGAGCTGTTTTTT. The J gene is TRBJ2-2, the V gene TRBV7-3, with 7 bases matching TRBD2. After removal of 5 bases from V and 6 bases from J, the junction contained 9 bases not matched to a gene. Germline V gene sequence: CDR1 SGHTA, CDR2 FQGTGA. The CDR3 is made up of 15 amino acids.